Reported below is one T cell receptor (beta chain). Its antigen has not been determined. No much larger clone exists at a distance of one base, and base qualities are not known. The data are from a study of cytomegalovirus exposure and HLA in healthy donors (dated by TCRdb to about 2017). Some background on the complete study: An earlier analysis of several hundred of the donors reported approximately 260 Gb of sequence data and 117 million unique TCR beta sequences obtained from some 170 million T cells. Approximately 310 gigabases of sequencing data and roughly 81 million unique TCR sequences made up an early release that covered 500 to 650 HLA-typed donors. Of the roughly 400 genotyped donors, approximately 82% fell in the genetic ancestry cluster associated with self-reported Caucasian donors. The aim of the study was to test whether cataloging public T cell receptors could identify signatures of past pathogen exposure. Using immunosequencing, the study profiled T cell repertoires from around 680 subjects and related those repertoires to cytomegalovirus serostatus. Besides the first cohort of some 670 subjects, a separate validation cohort made up of about 120 different subjects was used. To predict cytomegalovirus infection status, the study combined high-throughput TCR immunosequencing, statistical association of individual TCRs with disease status, and machine learning. To study patterns of TCR occurrence, a later analysis re-analyzed previously published TCR beta repertoires from 600 to 750 donors and added high-resolution HLA genotyping. Rather than using new phenotypic data, the later analysis identified candidate immune exposures from TCR beta sequences and from how often those sequences occurred across donors. To decide whether each TCR beta V gene segment behaved as functional or pseudogenic, an earlier analysis of several hundred of the donors relied on high-throughput TCR beta sequencing. Donor age, sex, ethnicity and CMV serostatus were compiled alongside the repertoire data. A later genetic analysis took genome-wide SNP genotypes for about 60% of the roughly 670 donors and used that subset as a discovery cohort. Every discovery cohort repertoire had been produced on one sequencing platform. HLA typing covered class I and class II loci at four-digit resolution. The number of donors typed differed by locus, with 629-630 for A, B, C, DRB1 and DQB1, more than 500 for DQA1, approximately 580 for DPA1, and roughly 450 for DPB1. Because of strong linkage in the cohort, four or five DR-DQ haplotypes were treated as single units for association and clustering. Among roughly 400 genotyped donors of the cohort, an average of about 220,000 unique TCR beta nucleotide sequences was sequenced per donor, of which 15% to 20% were non-productive. Overall study outcomes, separate from this receptor: In a later genetic analysis, a missense DCLRE1C variant was associated with V-gene and J-gene trimming of TCR beta chains, and the association was replicated in an independent cohort. Linkage disequilibrium might explain the correlated functional status among segregating V segments, but an unknown experimental factor could not be ruled out. When HLA alleles, especially DR and DQ, strongly co-occurred, TCR associations were difficult to assign to individual alleles. It was suggested by the authors that the approach could potentially be generalized to other disease states and immunological phenotypes. While some public TCRs were present in many individuals, most TCR sequences turned up only very rarely across donors. The study listed 150 to 200 TCR beta chains as associated with cytomegalovirus. Because HLA typing was unavailable for some donors at each locus, only the typed subset was used in association tests. The sequencing pipeline was judged likely to have produced a cluster of highly shared sequence variants as a technical artifact. For the cohort, immune exposure information was limited to CMV serostatus. A later genetic analysis reported fewer N-insertions in productive TCRs among donors in an Asian-associated ancestry cluster than the roughly 650-donor mean. In a later analysis, several top co-occurrence clusters were reported to appear linked to parvovirus B19, influenza, CMV and Epstein-Barr virus. The earlier analysis of approximately 590 of the donors excluded fewer than 20 rarely observed V segments, including chromosome 9 orphons, because counts were too low. The 87-base-pair reads could not distinguish some IMGT-functional V segments, including TRBV6-2 and TRBV6-3, so those segments were excluded. This cohort had only TCR beta chains sequenced, and the lack of alpha or paired-chain data limited which features could be detected. In a later analysis, 16,951 TCR beta sequences were associated with specific HLA alleles at a false discovery rate of 0.05. A further reported finding was that TCR beta sequences accurately predicted the HLA-A and HLA-B alleles for most subjects in the first cohort. An earlier analysis of some 560 of the donors showed that most TCR beta V segments appeared in productive rearrangements either about 87% or about 30% of the time, which broadly matched IMGT annotations. A few of the identified cytomegalovirus-associated TCR beta chains were confirmed in vitro to be specific for cytomegalovirus antigens. In a later analysis, HLA-associated TCR beta chains showed more clonal expansion and lower generation probabilities than non-associated chains that were equally common. A later analysis found that TCR association rates varied across HLA loci, with DRB1 alleles showing the most associated TCRs and HLA-C alleles the fewest. The presence/absence analyses assumed that sequencing depth was roughly uniform across donors, and that assumption may not be true. In both the original and validation cohorts, the classifier was reported to diagnose cytomegalovirus status with high specificity and sensitivity. A later analysis found that most CMV-associated TCR beta chains appeared HLA-restricted, with HLA associations seemingly driven largely by CMV exposure.

The CDR3 contains 15 residues, cysteine and phenylalanine counted. Only the CDR3 part of the read is kept: 45 bases, read in frame from the first base. V gives up 1 base and J gives up 4 bases, and the segment between their germline ends measures 8 bases. CDR1 and CDR2 are read off the germline V gene as SGHTA and FQGNSA. To prepare the library, the immunoSEQ multiplex PCR assay was applied. A mixture of 60 forward primers for TCR Vbeta segments and 13 reverse primers for TCR Jbeta segments was used in the multiplex PCR. Amplification of the CDR3 region of rearranged TCR beta genes was performed with a multiplex PCR assay on genomic DNA. The amplified TCR beta libraries were sequenced on the Illumina HiSeq System as 87-base-pair reads. The authors processed their data as follows. Across the 670 or so repertoires, a later analysis counted tens of millions of unique TCR beta chains, some 11 million of which were shared by at least two donors. A nearest-neighbor algorithm error-corrected the raw reads and collapsed the reads into unique sequences, merging closely related sequences to remove PCR and sequencing errors. Alignment of CDR3 sequences to IMGT reference sequences was used to assign V, D and J gene segments. Each retained sequence needed at least a six-nucleotide match to both a V gene segment and a J gene segment. Rearrangements were classified as productive when the CDR3 lacked stop codons and remained in frame with V and J, and all other rearrangements were classified as non-productive. Following IMGT convention, CDR3 was defined as the stretch from the second conserved V-encoded cysteine up to the conserved J-encoded phenylalanine. In an earlier analysis of 550 to 650 of the donors, sequences lacking an unambiguous match to a single V gene segment were excluded. In an earlier analysis of some 590 of the donors, a V segment was called functional when productive rearrangements were above 56.7%, and segregating when the standard deviation between donors exceeded 5%. A statistical classification framework was built for diagnosing cytomegalovirus status from the catalog of TCR beta chain sequences. A later analysis assigned V and J genes by comparing TCR nucleotide sequences with IMGT/GENE-DB human TR gene sequences. The TCRdist pipeline was used in a later analysis to assign CDR3 sequences and most-parsimonious VDJ recombination scenarios. In a later analysis, each TCR beta chain was defined by its CDR3 amino acid sequence together with its V-gene family, and reads without a unique V-gene family were excluded. As a way to deal with suspected cross-contamination and a sequencing artifact, a later analysis dropped under 600 nucleotide sequences that were highly shared and had low generation probability. In a later analysis, a clonal expansion index was calculated for each public chain from normalized within-repertoire ranks of inferred template counts. A later analysis computed generation probabilities with a VDJ recombination model fitted to out-of-frame rearrangements, and checked the results against IGoR. Hypergeometric tests were used in a later analysis to score TCR-TCR, TCR-HLA and TCR-CMV co-occurrence, with a repertoire-size bias correction applied to the TCR pairs. In a later analysis, false discovery rates were estimated by permuting HLA or CMV assignments 20 times. In a later analysis, co-occurring TCRs were grouped using DBSCAN, and TCRdist sequence similarity was added for clustering within HLA-allele-positive subsets. Repertoires with fewer than 30,000 or more than 120,000 public chains, plus five repertoires with anomalous nucleotide sharing, were excluded from co-occurrence clustering. TCRdb limited this immuneACCESS table to in-frame rearrangements with V and J called. A share of clones is missing; checked studies link under half to unresolved V genes, and the rest is unexplained. V and J calls plus clone size are reproduced from that table; the DNA served to infer D and trimming. The sample table lists about 180,000 clones, about 78% of them with a count of one. Clones ranked in the top ten supply around 5.7% of the sample.

The cohort comprised fewer than 750 healthy bone marrow donors. At the time of sampling, all cohort members were nominally healthy, though unrecorded immune exposures were likely present. The donor was CMV seronegative and was included in the group of approximately 350 seronegative cohort members. Every donor gave a peripheral blood sample, and the peripheral blood mononuclear cells from that sample were used for TCR beta sequencing. The Qiagen DNeasy Blood Extraction Kit was used to extract genomic DNA from the blood cell samples. The sequence came from a man in his forties in good health and CMV-seronegative. The chain couples TRBV7-2 to TRBJ1-6; the D segment cannot be called with confidence. The source material was PBMCs. This receptor has the CDR3 CASSLVAAYNSPLHF. The bases read TGTGCCAGCAGCTTAGTGGCAGCGTATAATTCACCCCTCCACTTT.